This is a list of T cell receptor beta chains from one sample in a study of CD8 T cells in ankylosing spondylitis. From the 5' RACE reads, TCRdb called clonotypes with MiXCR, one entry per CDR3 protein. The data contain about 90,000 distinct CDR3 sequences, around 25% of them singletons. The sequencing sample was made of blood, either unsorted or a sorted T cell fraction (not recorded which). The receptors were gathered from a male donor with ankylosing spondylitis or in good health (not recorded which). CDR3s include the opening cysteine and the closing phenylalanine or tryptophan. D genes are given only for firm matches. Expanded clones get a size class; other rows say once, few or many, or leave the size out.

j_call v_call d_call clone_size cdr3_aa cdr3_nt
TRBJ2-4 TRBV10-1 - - CASSDPMGTKNIQYF TGCGCCAGCAGTGATCCGATGGGGACCAAAAACATTCAGTACTTC
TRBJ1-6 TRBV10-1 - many CASSESGDGSPLHF TGCGCCAGCAGTGAGTCCGGCGACGGCTCACCCCTCCACTTT
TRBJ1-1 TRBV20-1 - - CSASINTEAFF TGCAGTGCGTCGATTAACACTGAAGCTTTCTTT
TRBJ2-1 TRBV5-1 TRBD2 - CASSLAPSGGAQDNEQFF TGCGCCAGCAGCTTGGCCCCTAGCGGGGGGGCACAAGACAATGAGCAGTTCTTC
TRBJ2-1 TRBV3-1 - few CASSQEGPGLSEQFF TGTGCCAGCAGCCAAGAAGGGCCGGGACTCTCCGAGCAGTTCTTC
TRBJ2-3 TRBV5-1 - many CASTREPSGDTQYF TGCGCCAGCACTAGGGAACCATCTGGAGATACGCAGTATTTT
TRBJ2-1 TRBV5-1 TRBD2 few CASSRELAGIGEQFF TGCGCCAGCAGCCGAGAACTAGCGGGAATAGGGGAGCAGTTCTTC
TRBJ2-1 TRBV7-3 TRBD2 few CASSLPTSGSYNEQFF TGTGCCAGCAGCCTACCTACTAGCGGCTCCTACAATGAGCAGTTCTTC
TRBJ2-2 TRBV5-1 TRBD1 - CASSLGDRDAGELFF TGCGCCAGCAGCTTGGGGGACAGGGATGCCGGGGAGCTGTTTTTT
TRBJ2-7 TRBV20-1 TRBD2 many CSASLREPYEQYF TGCAGTGCTAGCCTGCGGGAGCCCTACGAGCAGTACTTC
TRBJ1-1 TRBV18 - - CASSATANTEAFF TGTGCCAGCTCCGCGACGGCGAACACTGAAGCTTTCTTT
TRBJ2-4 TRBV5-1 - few CASSLGRQPYTKNIQYF TGCGCCAGTAGCTTGGGACGGCAACCTTATACCAAAAACATTCAGTACTTC
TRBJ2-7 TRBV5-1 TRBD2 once CASSLESAGVPYEQYF TGCGCCAGCAGCTTGGAGAGTGCGGGAGTCCCCTACGAGCAGTACTTC
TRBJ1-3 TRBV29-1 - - CSVRLSGNTIYF TGCAGCGTTCGTCTCTCTGGAAACACCATATATTTT
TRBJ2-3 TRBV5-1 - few CASSLEPSTDTQYF TGCGCCAGCAGCTTGGAACCCTCCACAGATACGCAGTATTTT
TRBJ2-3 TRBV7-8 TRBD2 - CASSLVEVAGGLGADTQYF TGTGCCAGCAGCTTAGTAGAGGTCGCGGGAGGGTTAGGGGCAGATACGCAGTATTTT
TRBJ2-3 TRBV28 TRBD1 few CASSPTTGGYTDTQYF TGTGCCAGCAGTCCAACGACAGGGGGATACACAGATACGCAGTATTTT
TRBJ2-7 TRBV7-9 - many CASSSRDNTYEQYF TGTGCCAGCAGCTCCCGGGACAACACCTACGAGCAGTACTTC
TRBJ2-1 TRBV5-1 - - CASSLEADGSYNEQFF TGCGCCAGCAGCTTGGAGGCGGACGGCTCCTACAATGAGCAGTTCTTC
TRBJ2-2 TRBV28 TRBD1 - CASRSGQAGELFF TGTGCCAGCAGATCCGGACAGGCCGGGGAGCTGTTTTTT
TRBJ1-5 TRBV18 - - CASSPSNNQPQHF TGTGCCAGCTCACCCAGCAACAATCAGCCCCAGCATTTT
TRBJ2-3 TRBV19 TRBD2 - CASTPPGLEVFTDTQYF TGTGCCAGTACCCCCCCGGGACTAGAAGTTTTCACAGATACGCAGTATTTT
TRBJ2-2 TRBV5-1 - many CASTGSTPTGELFF TGCGCCAGCACGGGGTCTACCCCCACCGGGGAGCTGTTTTTT
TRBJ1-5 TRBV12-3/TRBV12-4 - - CASSLGAGESNQPQHF TGTGCCAGCAGTTTAGGGGCGGGGGAGTCAAATCAGCCCCAGCATTTT
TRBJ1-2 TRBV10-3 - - CAISEGGDYGYTF TGTGCCATCAGTGAAGGGGGGGACTATGGCTACACCTTC
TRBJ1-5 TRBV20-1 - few CSARDFRGNQPQHF TGCAGTGCTAGAGATTTCAGGGGCAATCAGCCCCAGCATTTT
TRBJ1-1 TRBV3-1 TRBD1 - CASSQDPQGPGTEAFF TGTGCCAGCAGCCAAGACCCACAGGGGCCGGGCACTGAAGCTTTCTTT